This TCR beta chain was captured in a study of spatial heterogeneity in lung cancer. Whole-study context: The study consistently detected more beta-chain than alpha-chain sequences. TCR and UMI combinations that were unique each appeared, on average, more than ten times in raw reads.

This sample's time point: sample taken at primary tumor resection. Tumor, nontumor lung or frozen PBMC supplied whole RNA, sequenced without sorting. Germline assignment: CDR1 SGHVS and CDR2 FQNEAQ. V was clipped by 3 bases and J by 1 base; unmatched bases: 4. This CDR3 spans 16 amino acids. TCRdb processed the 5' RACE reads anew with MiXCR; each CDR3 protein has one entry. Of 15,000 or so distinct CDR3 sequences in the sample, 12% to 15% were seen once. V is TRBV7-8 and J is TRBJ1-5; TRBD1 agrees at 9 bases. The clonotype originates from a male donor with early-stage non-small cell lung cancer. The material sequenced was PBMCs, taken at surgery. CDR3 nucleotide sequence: TGTGCCAGCAGCTTCGGACAGGGGAGAAGCAATCAGCCCCAGCATTTT. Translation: CASSFGQGRSNQPQHF.